One sample yielded the 10 T cell receptor beta chains listed below, sequenced in a study of blood T cell repertoires in COVID-19 (dated by TCRdb to about 2020). To prepare the library, the immunoSEQ multiplex PCR assay was applied. The clones in this table, taken by TCRdb from immuneACCESS, are in-frame only. Not every clone is retained; where verified, under half of the shortfall comes from an unresolved V gene, and the cause of the rest is unknown. This sample is represented by about 89,000 clones; roughly 78% of them were singletons. The ten largest clones add up to around 15% of the sample. Input material: peripheral blood. The receptor source for this set is a woman aged 80 or older with acute or convalescent COVID-19.

The V call is TRBV7-2, the J call TRBJ1-6; 7 positions match TRBD1. The CDR3 spans 15 residues. CDR1 and CDR2 (germline): SGHTA, FQGNSA. Trimming cost V 3 bases and J 7 bases; bases outside gene matches: 6. Here the CDR3 reads CASSFRDSRNSPLHF. The CDR3 nucleotides read TGTGCCAGCAGCTTCCGGGACAGTAGGAATTCACCCCTCCACTTT.

V is TRBV5-1 and J is TRBJ2-1; the D gene is possibly TRBD2 (5 bases). Trimming left V 3 bases short and J 9 bases short, with 19 bases between. Germline-derived CDR1 and CDR2 are SGHRS and YFSETQ. The CDR3 is made up of 15 amino acids. CDR3 bases: TGCGCCAGCAGCTCGCGAGGCGACTATATCAGTGAGCAGTTCTTC. As protein: CASSSRGDYISEQFF.

This clone was seen a few times. The chain combines TRBV7-9 with TRBJ1-1; D is uncertain. Trimming took off 0 bases at V and 3 bases at J, with 8 bases between the two ends. CDR3 length: 14 amino acids. Germline CDR1 reads SEHNR; CDR2 reads FQNEAQ (reference sequence). In DNA, the CDR3 is TGTGCCAGCAGCTTAGCACAGCCGGACACTGAAGCTTTCTTT. The encoded protein is CASSLAQPDTEAFF.

Worth noting for this clone: The germline gene is not matched at one end of the junction; a read error may be the cause. This rearrangement joins TRBV9 to TRBJ2-2; 9 bases fit TRBD2. Germline CDR1 and CDR2: SGDLS and YYNGEE. This CDR3 region has 17 residues. CDR3 nucleotide sequence: TGTCCCAGCCGCGTAGAGGCGGGGGGGCCGTCATCCGGGGAGCTGTTTTTT. Protein sequence: CPSRVEAGGPSSGELFF.

The chain joins TRBV5-1 to TRBJ2-7, with 7 bases that match TRBD2. Germline CDR1 and CDR2: SGHRS and YFSETQ. This CDR3 has 14 residues. J was trimmed by 0 bases and V by 7 bases; bases with no gene match: 7. Written as DNA, the CDR3 is TGCGCCAGCCAATCTAGCGGAAGCTCCTACGAGCAGTACTTC. Residues: CASQSSGSSYEQYF.

This clone has a handful of counts. The chain links TRBV10-3 to TRBJ2-7; 8 bases agree with TRBD2. This CDR3 is built from 15 residues. Germline CDR1 is ENHRY and CDR2 is SYGVKD. Trimming took 10 bases from V and 6 from J; bases not matched to a gene: 17. CDR3 amino acids: CATNGDTGGPFEQYF. The CDR3 DNA follows: TGTGCCACCAACGGGGACACGGGGGGGCCCTTCGAGCAGTACTTC.

The V gene is TRBV5-6, the J gene TRBJ2-5; D is unclear. This CDR3 is 15 amino acids long. Per the germline V gene, CDR1 is SGHDT and CDR2 is YYEEEE. Trimming cost V 0 bases and J 2 bases, with 11 bases left between them. The CDR3 region has the DNA TGTGCCAGCAGCTTGGGCTACCCGTTTCAAGAGACCCAGTACTTC. This encodes CASSLGYPFQETQYF. The full variable domain, completed using reference TRBV5-6 and TRBJ2-5, is DAGVTQSPTHLIKTRGQQVTLRCSPKSGHDTVSWYQQALGQGPQFIFQYYEEEERQRGNFPDRFSGHQFPNYSSELNVNALLLGDSALYLCASSLGYPFQETQYFGPGTRLLVL.

The J gene is TRBJ2-5, the V gene TRBV2; 8 nucleotides align to TRBD1. CDR3 length: 15 residues. The J segment lost 5 bases and the V segment lost 4 bases, leaving 9 bases of the junction unmatched. From germline, CDR1 is SNHLY and CDR2 FYNNEI. CDR3 nucleotides: TGTGCCAGCAGTGTTCGACAGGGGACCTGGGAGACCCAGTACTTC. As protein: CASSVRQGTWETQYF.

CDR3 residues: CASRQRGLWGANVLTF. CDR3 DNA sequence: TGTGCCAGCAGACAAAGGGGCCTGTGGGGGGCCAACGTCCTGACTTTC. V is TRBV11-2 and J is TRBJ2-6, with a tentative D call TRBD1 (5 bases). Trimming pared 6 bases from V and 4 bases from J, leaving 16 bases between. The CDR3 contains 16 residues. Germline CDR1 is SGHAT and CDR2 is FQNNGV.

The J gene is TRBJ1-2, the V gene TRBV10-3; tentatively, D is TRBD1 (5 bases). CDR3 length: 13 amino acids. Trimming stripped 8 bases from V and 4 bases from J, with 14 bases between. Germline V gene lookup returns CDR1 ENHRY and CDR2 SYGVKD. The CDR3 here is CAIQGGTSYGYTF. The DNA of the CDR3 is TGTGCCATCCAAGGAGGGACGTCCTATGGCTACACCTTC.